Listed below are T cell receptor beta chains from one sample, sequenced in a study of metastatic and nonmetastatic thyroid tumors. TCRdb re-processed the PCR reads through MiXCR. The repertoire consists of some 33,000 clones, with around 7.4% occurring once and the leading ten covering 43%. Sequenced sample: blood. Every receptor here comes from a female donor with papillary thyroid cancer or a benign thyroid nodule (not recorded which). Some clones in this sample may be carry-over from other donors' samples. Both conserved end residues are part of each CDR3. The D gene is left open where the match is weak. The size field is filled for only some rows; it gives once, few, many or a size class.

-,many,TRBJ2-7,TRBV3-1,CASSPRWGSEQYF,TGTGCCAGCAGCCCCAGGTGGGGGAGCGAGCAGTACTTC
-,many,TRBJ1-5,TRBV7-2,CASSPGGGRNQPQHF,TGTGCCAGCAGCCCCGGGGGCGGCCGCAATCAGCCCCAGCATTTT
-,many,TRBJ1-5,TRBV27,CASSFSRDQPQHF,TGTGCCAGCAGTTTCAGCAGGGACCAGCCCCAGCATTTT
-,many,TRBJ2-3,TRBV7-2,CASSLAAVLTDTQYF,TGTGCCAGCAGCTTAGCAGCGGTCCTTACAGATACGCAGTATTTT
-,many,TRBJ1-2,TRBV11-1,CASSLGVPGSNYGYTF,TGTGCCAGCAGCCTGGGGGTCCCTGGAAGTAACTATGGCTACACCTTC
-,many,TRBJ1-5,TRBV7-9,CASSPAGGVQPQHF,TGTGCCAGCAGCCCCGCGGGAGGGGTTCAGCCCCAGCATTTT
TRBD1,many,TRBJ1-1,TRBV6-2/TRBV6-3,CASTGQGWTEAFF,TGTGCCAGCACGGGACAGGGTTGGACTGAAGCTTTCTTT
-,many,TRBJ1-3,TRBV2,CAGDSGNTIYF,TGTGCCGGAGACTCTGGAAACACCATATATTTT
-,many,TRBJ2-5,TRBV14,CASSLWFQETQYF,TGTGCCAGCAGCCTATGGTTCCAAGAGACCCAGTACTTC
-,many,TRBJ1-3,TRBV19,CASTGHSGNTIYF,TGTGCCAGCACGGGCCACTCTGGAAACACCATATATTTT
-,many,TRBJ2-3,TRBV7-9,CASSSKRADTQYF,TGTGCCAGCAGCTCGAAGAGGGCAGATACGCAGTATTTT
TRBD1,many,TRBJ2-1,TRBV11-3,CASSFSGGDEQFF,TGTGCCAGCAGCTTTTCAGGGGGCGATGAGCAGTTCTTC
-,many,TRBJ1-1,TRBV28,CASSSPTGRLNTEAFF,TGTGCCAGCAGTTCACCGACAGGACGGTTGAACACTGAAGCTTTCTTT
TRBD2,-,TRBJ2-2,TRBV20-1,CSARASGFPGGTGELFF,TGCAGTGCTAGGGCTAGCGGTTTCCCGGGGGGTACCGGGGAGCTGTTTTTT
-,-,TRBJ1-6,TRBV6-2/TRBV6-3,CAAHPAGLNSPLHF,TGTGCCGCCCACCCGGCAGGGCTTAATTCACCCCTCCACTTT
TRBD2,many,TRBJ2-1,TRBV6-2/TRBV6-3,CASSYAGGGGLSEQFF,TGTGCCAGCAGTTACGCGGGTGGCGGGGGGCTGAGTGAGCAGTTCTTC
-,many,TRBJ2-3,TRBV3-1,CASSVSLVTDTQYF,TGTGCCAGCAGCGTTTCATTAGTGACAGATACGCAGTATTTT
-,medium-sized,TRBJ1-5,TRBV6-1,CASSEAAGQPQHF,TGTGCCAGCAGTGAAGCGGCGGGGCAGCCCCAGCATTTT
TRBD1,many,TRBJ1-1,TRBV11-2,CASSTRTGAMNTEAFF,TGTGCCAGCAGCACCCGGACAGGGGCCATGAACACTGAAGCTTTCTTT
TRBD1,many,TRBJ1-5,TRBV5-1,CASSLVEGGQPQHF,TGCGCCAGCAGCTTGGTAGAAGGGGGCCAGCCCCAGCATTTT
-,many,TRBJ1-1,TRBV20-1,CSVWGRTNTEAFF,TGCAGTGTATGGGGACGGACGAACACTGAAGCTTTCTTT
TRBD1,many,TRBJ1-4,TRBV11-1,CASSVGTGGAGAPKKLFF,TGTGCCAGCAGCGTAGGGACAGGGGGCGCGGGGGCCCCAAAAAAACTGTTTTTT
TRBD2,many,TRBJ2-3,TRBV6-5,CASSYWTTSGEDTQYF,TGTGCCAGCAGTTACTGGACGACTAGCGGGGAAGATACGCAGTATTTT
-,-,TRBJ2-5,TRBV7-9,CASTPGSGETQYF,TGTGCCAGCACCCCTGGGTCGGGGGAGACCCAGTACTTC
-,many,TRBJ1-5,TRBV10-1,CASSTGLDQPQHF,TGCGCCAGCAGTACAGGGTTGGATCAGCCCCAGCATTTT
-,many,TRBJ1-4,TRBV7-9,CASSLDGVNEKLFF,TGTGCCAGCAGCCTCGACGGAGTTAATGAAAAACTGTTTTTT
-,many,TRBJ2-7,TRBV12-3/TRBV12-4,CASSSGGSSYEQYF,TGTGCCAGCAGTTCTGGGGGTAGCTCCTACGAGCAGTACTTC
TRBD2,many,TRBJ2-3,TRBV6-1,CASSELFSGGGDTQYF,TGTGCCAGCAGTGAACTGTTTAGCGGGGGGGGTGATACGCAGTATTTT
TRBD1,many,TRBJ1-4,TRBV25-1,CASSESGGQEKLFF,TGTGCCAGCAGTGAATCAGGGGGTCAGGAAAAACTGTTTTTT
TRBD1,many,TRBJ1-1,TRBV7-8,CASSYADRGLEAFF,TGTGCCAGCAGCTACGCCGACAGGGGACTAGAAGCTTTCTTT
-,many,TRBJ1-5,TRBV20-1,CSASPPGPRGQPQHF,TGCAGTGCTTCCCCCCCCGGCCCCAGGGGTCAGCCCCAGCATTTT
-,many,TRBJ2-6,TRBV4-2,CASSPPTVFLGGANVLTF,TGTGCCAGCAGCCCCCCGACAGTATTCCTCGGAGGGGCCAACGTCCTGACTTTC
TRBD2,many,TRBJ2-3,TRBV2,CASSEARTSGSKDTQYF,TGTGCCAGCAGTGAAGCGAGGACTAGCGGGAGCAAAGATACGCAGTATTTT
TRBD1,many,TRBJ1-1,TRBV5-1,CASSFPGQREAFF,TGCGCCAGCAGCTTTCCGGGACAGCGTGAAGCTTTCTTT
TRBD1,many,TRBJ2-7,TRBV7-9,CASSLAQGVYEQYF,TGTGCCAGCAGCTTAGCACAGGGGGTCTACGAGCAGTACTTC
-,many,TRBJ1-2,TRBV30,CAWSRERRAFNYGYTF,TGTGCCTGGAGTCGAGAAAGGAGGGCGTTTAACTATGGCTACACCTTC
TRBD2,many,TRBJ2-7,TRBV4-3,CASSGQRPAGGLYEQYF,TGCGCCAGCAGCGGACAGAGGCCAGCGGGGGGACTCTACGAGCAGTACTTC
-,many,TRBJ1-2,TRBV12-3/TRBV12-4,CASSLSTSDGYTF,TGTGCCAGCAGTTTATCGACGAGTGATGGCTACACCTTC
-,many,TRBJ2-5,TRBV7-2,CASSLGGQRQETQYF,TGTGCCAGCAGCTTAGGGGGGCAGAGACAAGAGACCCAGTACTTC
-,many,TRBJ1-3,TRBV4-2,CASSPLAIQLSSGNTIYF,TGTGCCAGCAGCCCCCTCGCCATACAGCTTTCCTCTGGAAACACCATATATTTT
-,many,TRBJ2-1,TRBV7-3,CASSLIRYNEQFF,TGTGCCAGCAGCTTAATCAGGTACAATGAGCAGTTCTTC
TRBD2,many,TRBJ2-5,TRBV29-1,CSVELGLAGGRETQYF,TGCAGCGTTGAACTCGGACTAGCGGGGGGTAGAGAGACCCAGTACTTC
-,many,TRBJ1-2,TRBV7-2,CASSLDRGLWGYTF,TGTGCCAGCAGCTTAGATAGGGGGTTGTGGGGCTACACCTTC
TRBD2,many,TRBJ2-7,TRBV4-3,CASSQAAGGYEQYF,TGCGCCAGCAGCCAGGCAGCGGGGGGCTACGAGCAGTACTTC